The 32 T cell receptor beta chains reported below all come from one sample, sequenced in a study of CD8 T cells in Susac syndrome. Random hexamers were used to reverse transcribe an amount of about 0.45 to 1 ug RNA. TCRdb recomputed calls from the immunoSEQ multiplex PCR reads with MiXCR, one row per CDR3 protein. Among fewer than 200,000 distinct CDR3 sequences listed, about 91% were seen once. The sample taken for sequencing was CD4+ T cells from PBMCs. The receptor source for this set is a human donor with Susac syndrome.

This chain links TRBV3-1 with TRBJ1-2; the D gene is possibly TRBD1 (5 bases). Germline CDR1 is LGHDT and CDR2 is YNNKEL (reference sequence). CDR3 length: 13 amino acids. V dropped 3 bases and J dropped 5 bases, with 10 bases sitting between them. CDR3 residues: CASSQFQGYGYTF. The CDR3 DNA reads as TGTGCCAGCAGCCAGTTCCAGGGTTATGGCTACACCTTC.

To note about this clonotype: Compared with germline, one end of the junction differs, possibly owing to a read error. The CDR3 region is CASSVDQGNTEVFF. The CDR3 DNA is TGTGCCAGCAGCGTAGATCAGGGGAACACTGAAGTTTTCTTT. V is TRBV9 and J is TRBJ1-1; tentative D call: TRBD1 (6 bases). The CDR3 runs to 14 residues. The germline V gene has CDR1 SGDLS and CDR2 YYNGEE.

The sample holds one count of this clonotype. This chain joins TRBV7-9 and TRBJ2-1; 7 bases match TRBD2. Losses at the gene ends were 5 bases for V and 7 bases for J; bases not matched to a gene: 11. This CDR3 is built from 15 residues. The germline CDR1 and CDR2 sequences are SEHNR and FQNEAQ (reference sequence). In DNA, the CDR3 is TGTGCCAGCAGCACTAGACGGGGGAGGGTAAATGAGCAGTTCTTC. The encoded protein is CASSTRRGRVNEQFF.

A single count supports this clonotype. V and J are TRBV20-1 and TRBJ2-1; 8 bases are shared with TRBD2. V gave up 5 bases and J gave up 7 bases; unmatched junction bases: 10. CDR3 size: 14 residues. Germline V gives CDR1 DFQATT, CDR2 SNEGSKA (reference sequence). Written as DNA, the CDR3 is TGCAGTGCTGATCCAGGGACTAGGATGAATGAGCAGTTCTTC. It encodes CSADPGTRMNEQFF.

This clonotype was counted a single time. As DNA, the CDR3 is TGCGCCAGCAGTCGGGGGCTTGCTCAGCCCCAGCATTTT. Protein: CASSRGLAQPQHF. The chain has TRBV23-1 and TRBJ1-5, with D possibly being TRBD1 (6 bases). TRBV23-1 is classed as an ORF, of uncertain function. The CDR3 has 13 amino acids. The V end lost 4 bases, the J end lost 6 bases, and 10 bases lay between the germline ends.

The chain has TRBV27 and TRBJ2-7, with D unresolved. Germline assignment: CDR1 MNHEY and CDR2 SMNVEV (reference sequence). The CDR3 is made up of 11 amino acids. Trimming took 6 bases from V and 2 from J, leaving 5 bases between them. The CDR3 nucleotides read TGTGCCAGCAGAAACGCCTACGAGCAGTACTTC. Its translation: CASRNAYEQYF.

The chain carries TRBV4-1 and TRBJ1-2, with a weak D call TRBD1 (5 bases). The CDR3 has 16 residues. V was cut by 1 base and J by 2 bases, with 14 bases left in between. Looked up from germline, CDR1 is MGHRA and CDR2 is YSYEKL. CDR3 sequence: CASSQVIGTINYGYTF. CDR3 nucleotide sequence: TGCGCCAGCAGCCAAGTCATAGGGACCATCAACTATGGCTACACCTTC.

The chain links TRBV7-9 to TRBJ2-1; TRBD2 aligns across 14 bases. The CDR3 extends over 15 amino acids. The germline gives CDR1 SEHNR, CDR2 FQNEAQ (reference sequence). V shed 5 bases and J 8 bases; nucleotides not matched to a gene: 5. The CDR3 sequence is CASSEGLAGVDEQFF. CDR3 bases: TGTGCCAGCAGCGAGGGACTAGCGGGAGTCGATGAGCAGTTCTTC.

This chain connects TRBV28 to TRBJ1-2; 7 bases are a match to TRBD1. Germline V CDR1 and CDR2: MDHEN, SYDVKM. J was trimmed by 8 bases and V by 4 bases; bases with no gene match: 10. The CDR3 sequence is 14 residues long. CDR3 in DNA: TGTGCCAGCAGTTCAGGACAGGCTGGCCGGGGCTACACCTTC. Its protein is CASSSGQAGRGYTF.

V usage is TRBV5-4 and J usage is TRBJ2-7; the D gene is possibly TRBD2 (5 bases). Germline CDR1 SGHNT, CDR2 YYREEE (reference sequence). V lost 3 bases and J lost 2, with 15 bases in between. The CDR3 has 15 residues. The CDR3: CASSSGVTTPYEQYF. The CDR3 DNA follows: TGTGCCAGCAGCTCCGGGGTGACAACCCCCTACGAGCAGTACTTC.

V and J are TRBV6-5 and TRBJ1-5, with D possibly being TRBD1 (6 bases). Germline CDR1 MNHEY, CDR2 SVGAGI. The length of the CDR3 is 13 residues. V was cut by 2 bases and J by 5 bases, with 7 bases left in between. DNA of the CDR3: TGTGCCAGCAGTTACGACAGGTATCAGCCCCAGCATTTT. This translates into CASSYDRYQPQHF.

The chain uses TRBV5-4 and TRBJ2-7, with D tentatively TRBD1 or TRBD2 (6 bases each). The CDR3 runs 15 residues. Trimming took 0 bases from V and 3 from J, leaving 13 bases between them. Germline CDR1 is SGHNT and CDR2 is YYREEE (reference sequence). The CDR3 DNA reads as TGTGCCAGCAGCTTGGCGGAGGGGGTATTCTACGAGCAGTACTTC. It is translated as CASSLAEGVFYEQYF.

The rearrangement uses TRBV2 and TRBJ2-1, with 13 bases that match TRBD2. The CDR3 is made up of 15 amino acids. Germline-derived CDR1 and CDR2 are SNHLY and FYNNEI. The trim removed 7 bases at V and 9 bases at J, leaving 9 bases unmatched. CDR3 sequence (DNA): TGTGCCAGCAACCTAAGGACTAGCGGGAGAAGTGAGCAGTTCTTC. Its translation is CASNLRTSGRSEQFF.

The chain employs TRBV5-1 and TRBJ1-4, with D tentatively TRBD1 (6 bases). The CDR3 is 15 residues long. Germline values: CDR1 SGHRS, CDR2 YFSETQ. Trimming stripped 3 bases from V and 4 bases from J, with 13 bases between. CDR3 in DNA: TGCGCCAGCAGCTCCAGGGGCCTACTTAATGAAAAACTGTTTTTT. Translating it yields CASSSRGLLNEKLFF.

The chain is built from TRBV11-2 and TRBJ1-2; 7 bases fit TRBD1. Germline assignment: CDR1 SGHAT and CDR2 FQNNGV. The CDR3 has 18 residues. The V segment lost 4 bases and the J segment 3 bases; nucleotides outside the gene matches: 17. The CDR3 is CASSSVRRDSSIYYGYTF. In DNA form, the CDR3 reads TGTGCCAGCAGCTCCGTCCGCCGGGACAGTTCAATTTACTATGGCTACACCTTC.

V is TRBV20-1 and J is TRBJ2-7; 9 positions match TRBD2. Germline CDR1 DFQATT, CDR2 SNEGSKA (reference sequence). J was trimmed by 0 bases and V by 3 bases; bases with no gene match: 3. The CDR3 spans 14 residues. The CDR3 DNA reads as TGCAGTGCTAGTAATAGCGGGAGCTCCTACGAGCAGTACTTC. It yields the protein CSASNSGSSYEQYF.

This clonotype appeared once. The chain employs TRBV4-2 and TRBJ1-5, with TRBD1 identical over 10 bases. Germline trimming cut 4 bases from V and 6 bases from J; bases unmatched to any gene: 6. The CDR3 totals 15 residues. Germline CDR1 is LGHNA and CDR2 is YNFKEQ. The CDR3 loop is CASSLGTGEGQPQHF. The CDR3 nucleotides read TGTGCCAGCAGCCTCGGGACAGGGGAAGGTCAGCCCCAGCATTTT.

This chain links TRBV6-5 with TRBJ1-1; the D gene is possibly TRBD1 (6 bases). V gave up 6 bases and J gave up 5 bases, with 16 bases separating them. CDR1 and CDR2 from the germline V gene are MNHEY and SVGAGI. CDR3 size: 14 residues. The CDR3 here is CASSSGQFNTEAFF. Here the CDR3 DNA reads TGTGCCAGCAGCTCAGGACAGTTTAATACTGAAGCTTTCTTT.

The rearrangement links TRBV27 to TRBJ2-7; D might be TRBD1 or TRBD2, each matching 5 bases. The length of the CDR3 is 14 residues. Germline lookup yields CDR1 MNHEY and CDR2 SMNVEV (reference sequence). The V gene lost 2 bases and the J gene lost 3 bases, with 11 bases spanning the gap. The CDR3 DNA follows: TGTGCCAGCAGTTTACCGGGACGGGGCTACGAGCAGTACTTC. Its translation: CASSLPGRGYEQYF.

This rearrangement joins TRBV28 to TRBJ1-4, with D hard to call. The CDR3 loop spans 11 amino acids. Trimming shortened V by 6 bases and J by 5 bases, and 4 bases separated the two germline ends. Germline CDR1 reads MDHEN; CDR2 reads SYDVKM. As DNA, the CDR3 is TGTGCCAGCAGAGAGAATGAAAAACTGTTTTTT. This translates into CASRENEKLFF.

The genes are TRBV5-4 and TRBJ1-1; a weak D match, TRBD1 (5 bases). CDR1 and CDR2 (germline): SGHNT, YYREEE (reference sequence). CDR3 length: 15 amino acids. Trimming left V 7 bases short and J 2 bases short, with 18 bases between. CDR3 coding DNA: TGTGCCAGCGTGACGGGGGGGAGTGAAAACACTGAAGCTTTCTTT. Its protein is CASVTGGSENTEAFF.

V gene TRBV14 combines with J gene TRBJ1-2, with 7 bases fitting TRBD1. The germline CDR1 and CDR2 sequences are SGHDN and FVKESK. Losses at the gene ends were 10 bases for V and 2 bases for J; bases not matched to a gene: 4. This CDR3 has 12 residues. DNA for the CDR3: TGTGCCACCTCGACAGGGAACTATGGCTACACCTTC. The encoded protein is CATSTGNYGYTF.

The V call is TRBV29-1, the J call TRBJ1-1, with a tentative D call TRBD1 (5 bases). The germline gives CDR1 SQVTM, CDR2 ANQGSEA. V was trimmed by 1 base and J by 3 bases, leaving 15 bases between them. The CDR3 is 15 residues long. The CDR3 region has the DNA TGCAGCGTTGAAGCGGCAGGACGGGGGTACACTGAAGCTTTCTTT. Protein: CSVEAAGRGYTEAFF.

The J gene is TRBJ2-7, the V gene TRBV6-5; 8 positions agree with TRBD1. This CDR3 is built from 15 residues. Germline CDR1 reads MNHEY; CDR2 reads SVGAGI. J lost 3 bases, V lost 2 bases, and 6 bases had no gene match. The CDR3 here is CASSYDRGPNYEQYF. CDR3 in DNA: TGTGCCAGCAGTTACGACAGGGGTCCAAACTACGAGCAGTACTTC.

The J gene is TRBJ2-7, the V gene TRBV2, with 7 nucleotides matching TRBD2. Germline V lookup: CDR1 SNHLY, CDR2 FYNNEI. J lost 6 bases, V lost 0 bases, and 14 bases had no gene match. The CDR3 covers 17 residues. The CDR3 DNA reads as TGTGCCAGCAGTGAAGCTGGGAGGGAACTCTCACACTGCGAGCAGTACTTC. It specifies CASSEAGRELSHCEQYF.

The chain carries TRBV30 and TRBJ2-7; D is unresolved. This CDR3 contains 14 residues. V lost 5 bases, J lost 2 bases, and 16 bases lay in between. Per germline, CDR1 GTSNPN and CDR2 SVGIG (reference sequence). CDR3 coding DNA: TGTGCCTGGGGCACAGAGTCTCGAGCCTACGAGCAGTACTTC. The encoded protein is CAWGTESRAYEQYF.

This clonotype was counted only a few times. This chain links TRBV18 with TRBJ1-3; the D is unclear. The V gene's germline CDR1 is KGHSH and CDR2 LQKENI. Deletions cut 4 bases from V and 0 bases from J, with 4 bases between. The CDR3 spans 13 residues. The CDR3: CASSLDSGNTIYF. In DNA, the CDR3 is TGTGCCAGCTCACTCGACTCTGGAAACACCATATATTTT. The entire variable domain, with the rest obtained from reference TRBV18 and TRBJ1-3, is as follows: NAGVMQNPRHLVRRRGQEARLRCSPMKGHSHVYWYRQLPEEGLKFMVYLQKENIIDESGMPKERFSAEFPKEGPSILRIQQVVRGDSAAYFCASSLDSGNTIYFGEGSWLTVV.

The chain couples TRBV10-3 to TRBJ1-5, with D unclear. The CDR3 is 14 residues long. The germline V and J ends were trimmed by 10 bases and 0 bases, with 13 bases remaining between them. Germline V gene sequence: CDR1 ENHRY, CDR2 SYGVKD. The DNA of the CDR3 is TGTGCCACCGCCTCCTCGGTTAGCAATCAGCCCCAGCATTTT. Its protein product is CATASSVSNQPQHF.

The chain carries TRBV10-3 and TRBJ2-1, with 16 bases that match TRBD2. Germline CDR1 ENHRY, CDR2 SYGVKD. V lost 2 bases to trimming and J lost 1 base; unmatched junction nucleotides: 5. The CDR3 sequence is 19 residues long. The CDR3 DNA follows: TGTGCCATCAGTGAGAGGGGGACTAGCGGGAGGGGGTCCTACAATGAGCAGTTCTTC. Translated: CAISERGTSGRGSYNEQFF.

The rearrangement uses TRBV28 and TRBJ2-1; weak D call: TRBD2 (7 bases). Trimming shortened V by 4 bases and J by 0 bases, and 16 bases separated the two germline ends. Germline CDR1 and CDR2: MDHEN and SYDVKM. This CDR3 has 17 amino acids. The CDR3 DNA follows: TGTGCCAGCAGTTCATCAAAGGGGGACTACTCCTACAATGAGCAGTTCTTC. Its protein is CASSSSKGDYSYNEQFF. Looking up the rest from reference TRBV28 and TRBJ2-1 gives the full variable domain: DVKVTQSSRYLVKRTGEKVFLECVQDMDHENMFWYRQDPGLGLRLIYFSYDVKMKEKGDIPEGYSVSREKKERFSLILESASTNQTSMYLCASSSSKGDYSYNEQFFGPGTRLTVL.

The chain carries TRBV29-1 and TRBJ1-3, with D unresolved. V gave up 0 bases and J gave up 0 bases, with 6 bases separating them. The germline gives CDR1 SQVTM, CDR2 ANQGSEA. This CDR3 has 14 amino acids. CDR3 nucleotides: TGCAGCGTTGAAGATCGGGGCTCTGGAAACACCATATATTTT. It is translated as CSVEDRGSGNTIYF.

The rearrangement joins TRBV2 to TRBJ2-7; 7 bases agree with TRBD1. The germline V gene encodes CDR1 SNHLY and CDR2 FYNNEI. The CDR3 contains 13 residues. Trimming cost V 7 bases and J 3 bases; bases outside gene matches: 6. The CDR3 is CASIPGQVYEQYF. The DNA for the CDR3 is TGTGCCAGCATACCCGGACAGGTCTACGAGCAGTACTTC.